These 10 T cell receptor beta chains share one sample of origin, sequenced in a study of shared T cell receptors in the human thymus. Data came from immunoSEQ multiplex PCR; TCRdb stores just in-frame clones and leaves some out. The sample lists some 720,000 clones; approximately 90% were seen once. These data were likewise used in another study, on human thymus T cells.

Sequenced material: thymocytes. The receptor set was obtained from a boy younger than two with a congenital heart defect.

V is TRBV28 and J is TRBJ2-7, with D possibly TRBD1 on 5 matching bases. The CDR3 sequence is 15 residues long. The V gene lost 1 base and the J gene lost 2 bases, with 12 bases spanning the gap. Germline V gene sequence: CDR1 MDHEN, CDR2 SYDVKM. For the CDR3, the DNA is TGTGCCAGCAGTTTATCGACAGAGAAAACCTACGAGCAGTACTTC. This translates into CASSLSTEKTYEQYF.

The CDR3 protein is CAWSLLPDTRPNQPQHF. The CDR3 region has the DNA TGTGCCTGGAGCCTGCTTCCGGACACGAGACCTAATCAGCCCCAGCATTTT. V gene TRBV30 combines with J gene TRBJ1-5; D possibly corresponds to TRBD1 (5 bases). The germline gives CDR1 GTSNPN, CDR2 SVGIG (reference sequence). V lost 3 bases to trimming and J lost 4 bases, with 22 bases between them. The CDR3 is 17 amino acids.

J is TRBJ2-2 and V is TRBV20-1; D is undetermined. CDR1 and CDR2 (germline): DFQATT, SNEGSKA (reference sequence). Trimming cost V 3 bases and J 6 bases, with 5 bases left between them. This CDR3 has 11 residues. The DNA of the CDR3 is TGCAGTGCTAGTAGCCCCGGGGAGCTGTTTTTT. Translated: CSASSPGELFF.

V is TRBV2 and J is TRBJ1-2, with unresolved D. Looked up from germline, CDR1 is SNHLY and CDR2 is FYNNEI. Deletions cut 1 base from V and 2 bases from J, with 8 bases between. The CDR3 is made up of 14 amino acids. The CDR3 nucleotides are TGTGCCAGCAGTGAAGATTTCGGGAACTATGGCTACACCTTC. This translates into CASSEDFGNYGYTF.

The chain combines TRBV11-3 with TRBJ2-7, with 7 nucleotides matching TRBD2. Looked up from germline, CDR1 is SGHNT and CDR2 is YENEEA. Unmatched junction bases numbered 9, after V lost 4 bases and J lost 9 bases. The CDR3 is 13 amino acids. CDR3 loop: CASSSLAGVGQYF. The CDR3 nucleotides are TGTGCCAGCAGCTCTTTGGCGGGAGTCGGGCAGTACTTC.

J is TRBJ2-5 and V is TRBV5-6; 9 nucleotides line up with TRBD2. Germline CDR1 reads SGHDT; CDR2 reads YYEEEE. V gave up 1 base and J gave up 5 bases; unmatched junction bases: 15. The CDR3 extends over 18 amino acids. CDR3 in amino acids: CASSLTPPAGGPQETQYF. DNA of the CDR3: TGTGCCAGCAGCTTGACCCCGCCGGCGGGAGGGCCGCAGGAGACCCAGTACTTC.

The CDR3 bases are TGTGCCAGCAGTTTACAGGGGCCTTCGGGAAACACCATATATTTT. Translated: CASSLQGPSGNTIYF. The V and J genes are TRBV28 and TRBJ1-3; weak D call: TRBD1 (6 bases). This CDR3 has 15 residues. V gave up 2 bases and J gave up 4 bases, with 12 bases separating them. In germline, CDR1 is MDHEN, CDR2 SYDVKM.

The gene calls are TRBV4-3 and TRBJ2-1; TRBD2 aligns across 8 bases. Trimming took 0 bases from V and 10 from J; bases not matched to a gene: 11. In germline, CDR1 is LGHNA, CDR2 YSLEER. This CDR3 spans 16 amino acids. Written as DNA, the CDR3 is TGCGCCAGCAGCCAAGACAGGCTAGCGGGTTTCAGCGAGCAGTTCTTC. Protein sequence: CASSQDRLAGFSEQFF.

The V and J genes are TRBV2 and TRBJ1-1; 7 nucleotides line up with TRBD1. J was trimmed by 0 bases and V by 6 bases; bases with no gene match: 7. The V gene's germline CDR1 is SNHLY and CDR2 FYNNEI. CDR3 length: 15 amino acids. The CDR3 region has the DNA TGTGCCAGCAGCGACAGGGACATCATGAACACTGAAGCTTTCTTT. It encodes CASSDRDIMNTEAFF.

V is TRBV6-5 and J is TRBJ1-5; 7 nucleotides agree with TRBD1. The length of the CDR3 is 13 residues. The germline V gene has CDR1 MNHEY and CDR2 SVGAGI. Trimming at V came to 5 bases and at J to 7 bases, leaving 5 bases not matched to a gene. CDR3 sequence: CASSPKGAQPQHF. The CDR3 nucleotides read TGTGCCAGCAGTCCGAAGGGGGCACAGCCCCAGCATTTT.